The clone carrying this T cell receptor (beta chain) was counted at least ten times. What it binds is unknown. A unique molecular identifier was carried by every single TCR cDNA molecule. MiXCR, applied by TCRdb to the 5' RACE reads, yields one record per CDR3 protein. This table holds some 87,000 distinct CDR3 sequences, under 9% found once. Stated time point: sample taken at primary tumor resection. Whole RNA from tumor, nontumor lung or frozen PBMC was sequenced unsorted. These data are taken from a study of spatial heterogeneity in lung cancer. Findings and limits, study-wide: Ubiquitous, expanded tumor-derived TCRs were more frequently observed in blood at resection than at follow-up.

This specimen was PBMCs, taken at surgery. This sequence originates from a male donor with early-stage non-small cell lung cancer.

For the CDR3, the DNA is TGTGCCAGCAGCTTGAAGTCTCAGGGGACCGGGGAGCTGTTTTTT. As protein: CASSLKSQGTGELFF. The chain links TRBV5-4 to TRBJ2-2, with D possibly TRBD1 on 6 matching bases. CDR3 length: 15 residues. Germline-derived CDR1 and CDR2 are SGHNT and YYREEE (reference sequence). The ends were cut back, 1 base at V and 5 bases at J, with 12 bases in the middle.